Below, 10 T cell receptor beta chains from the same sample are listed, as sequenced in a study of persistence of HIV-infected CD4 T cells. No antigen has been identified for these receptors. The immunoSEQ assay was version 4, run in survey mode. Sequencing was performed with immunoSEQ multiplex PCR; in TCRdb, only in-frame clones are kept and a portion is missing. The data hold more than 45,000 clones, with 75% to 85% observed a single time. Cells were stimulated with CMV-infected fibroblast lysates at about 9.4 ug/mL. Sorted nonresponding memory CD4+ T cells were CD40L-negative, CD69-negative, CD45RO-high. The starting material was CD4+ T cells sorted from PBMCs after roughly 18-hour stimulation, obtained from a patient who received antiretroviral therapy. Receptor source: an adult man with HIV who was CMV-seropositive.

The chain joins TRBV18 to TRBJ1-2, with unresolved D. Deletions cut 2 bases from V and 7 bases from J, with 11 bases between. This CDR3 has 13 residues. Germline V gives CDR1 KGHSH, CDR2 LQKENI. The CDR3 nucleotides read TGTGCCAGCTCACCAGGCGGAGGACGTGGCTACACCTTC. It codes for CASSPGGGRGYTF.

The chain uses TRBV6-4 and TRBJ1-5; D not resolved. Germline V gives CDR1 MRHNA, CDR2 SNTAGT. The V and J ends lost 4 bases and 7 bases respectively, with 11 bases between them. The CDR3 spans 13 residues. CDR3 in DNA: TGTGCCAGCAGTGCCCAAGGAACGCAGCCCCAGCATTTT. Protein: CASSAQGTQPQHF.

The chain couples TRBV4-2 to TRBJ1-4, with 7 bases that match TRBD1. This CDR3 has 19 residues. Unmatched junction bases numbered 16, after V lost 3 bases and J lost 3 bases. Germline V gives CDR1 LGHNA, CDR2 YNFKEQ. For the CDR3, the DNA is TGTGCCAGCAGCCAGGAGTACACAGGGGCCCTCCCTTCTAATGAAAAACTGTTTTTT. Its protein product is CASSQEYTGALPSNEKLFF.

This clone was recorded once. The chain recombines TRBV29-1 with TRBJ1-1, with a weak D call TRBD1 (5 bases). The CDR3 has 12 amino acids. Trimming removed 6 bases from V and 4 bases from J, with 12 bases in between. Germline CDR1 reads SQVTM; CDR2 reads ANQGSEA. This CDR3 is CSVGTTGTEAFF. The CDR3 DNA sequence: TGCAGCGTAGGGACGACTGGCACTGAAGCTTTCTTT.

The V call is TRBV11-1, the J call TRBJ1-1, with D unclear. Germline values: CDR1 SGHAT, CDR2 FQDESV (reference sequence). V was cut by 4 bases and J by 11 bases, with 14 bases left in between. The CDR3 consists of 12 residues. The chain's CDR3 is CASSSRRGMAFF. CDR3 DNA: TGTGCCAGCAGCTCCCGCCGGGGAATGGCTTTCTTT. Full variable domain (outside the CDR3, taken from reference TRBV11-1 and TRBJ1-1): EAEVAQSPRYKITEKSQAVAFWCDPISGHATLYWYRQILGQGPELLVQFQDESVVDDSQLPKDRFSAERLKGVDSTLKIQPAELGDSAMYLCASSSRRGMAFFGQGTRLTVV.

Only a few counts were recorded for this clone. The rearrangement joins TRBV19 to TRBJ2-3; D could derive from TRBD1 or TRBD2 (7 bases each). Trimming pared 5 bases from V and 3 bases from J, leaving 21 bases between. CDR1 LNHDA and CDR2 SQIVND come from the germline V gene (reference sequence). CDR3 length equals 17 residues. CDR3 amino acids: CASSLRGGSGGTDTQYF. CDR3 DNA: TGTGCCAGTAGTCTTAGAGGGGGCTCGGGGGGTACAGATACGCAGTATTTT.

The chain couples TRBV19 to TRBJ1-5, with unresolved D. The CDR3 extends over 12 amino acids. With 3 bases removed from V and 4 bases from J, the gap between germline ends came to 4 bases. CDR1 LNHDA and CDR2 SQIVND come from the germline V gene (reference sequence). The CDR3 region is CASSMFNQPQHF. CDR3 coding DNA: TGTGCCAGTAGTATGTTTAATCAGCCCCAGCATTTT.

In DNA form, the CDR3 reads TGTGCCACCAGCAGTTCTCGAGGGGGGAGCGCTGAAGCTTTCTTT. Its protein product is CATSSSRGGSAEAFF. This sequence joins TRBV15 and TRBJ1-1; tentatively, D is TRBD1 (6 bases). Trimming removed 3 bases at V and 6 bases at J, with 17 bases between. The CDR3 is 15 amino acids. CDR1 LNHNV and CDR2 YYDKDF come from the germline V gene (reference sequence).

The chain combines TRBV19 with TRBJ1-2; no firm D call. Germline CDR1 LNHDA, CDR2 SQIVND (reference sequence). The V end lost 2 bases, the J end lost 0 bases, and 16 bases lay between the germline ends. This CDR3 is built from 17 residues. CDR3: CASSISASRASNYGYTF. The CDR3 bases are TGTGCCAGTAGTATATCCGCGAGCCGGGCCTCTAACTATGGCTACACCTTC.

This chain links TRBV5-1 with TRBJ1-2; 7 bases are shared with TRBD1. The CDR3 is 18 amino acids. Germline CDR1 and CDR2: SGHRS and YFSETQ. V dropped 4 bases and J dropped 4; count of bases not matched to a gene: 19. The CDR3 here is CASSPGPLGTDTFYGYTF. The CDR3, as DNA: TGCGCCAGCAGCCCCGGTCCCCTGGGGACAGACACTTTCTATGGCTACACCTTC.